The source of this T cell receptor (beta chain) is a study of healthy donors' naive CD4 and CD8 T cells. Points from the study as a whole: Roughly 13% of CD4/CD8 propensity variance appeared explained by V, J and CDR3 charge.

This CDR3 is 14 amino acids long. Looked up from germline, CDR1 is MNHEY and CDR2 is SVGAGI. The V gene lost 0 bases and the J gene lost 4 bases, with 9 bases spanning the gap. A linear amplification protocol produced the TCR libraries from around 510 ng of total RNA. Study processing details: 5 healthy donors contributed roughly 72,000 sequenced TCR alpha transcripts. TCRdb re-called the reads with MiXCR, one entry per CDR3 protein. TCRdb assigned the V and J calls; the authors' analysis was not used. The sample holds around 200,000 distinct CDR3 sequences, around 74% seen once. Sorting defined naive CD4+ as CD4+CD8-CD45RO-CD45RA+ and naive CD8+ as CD8+CD4-CD45RA+CD27bright. Details on this clonotype: The target antigen is unknown.

V gene TRBV6-5 combines with J gene TRBJ1-1; D gene unclear. The sequencing sample was made of naive CD4+ and CD8+ T cells sorted from blood, pooled from several donors. This clonotype was obtained from a pool of human donors in good health; the sample pools cells from several healthy donors. In nucleotides, the CDR3 is TGTGCCAGCAGTTACTCGAGGGCAGCCACTGAAGCTTTCTTT. It is translated as CASSYSRAATEAFF.